This T cell receptor (beta chain) was obtained from a study of technical replicates of blood from several donors. Germline CDR1 is MNHNS and CDR2 is SASEGT. The CDR3 is 14 amino acids. The V gene lost 6 bases and the J gene lost 0 bases, with 11 bases spanning the gap. This clone was detected only once. Sequencing used immunoSEQ multiplex PCR; TCRdb keeps in-frame clones, though not all of them. The table lists more than 65,000 clones, 95% to 96% of them singletons, with roughly 0.24% in the top ten. The origin of this receptor is a human donor in good health. The chain carries TRBV6-1 and TRBJ1-1; possibly TRBD1 for D (5 bases). Source material: T cells isolated from PBMCs. The CDR3 coding sequence is TGTGCCAGCAGCAAAGACAGTATGAACACTGAAGCTTTCTTT. Translation gives CASSKDSMNTEAFF.